This TCR beta chain is from a study of blood T cell repertoires in COVID-19. At the level of the study: COVID-19 samples, acute and convalescent, were from the United States, Italy and Spain. PBMCs, B-cell-depleted T cells, or T cells were the source of the cDNA or gDNA that made up the material.

Deletions cut 2 bases from V and 4 bases from J, with 12 bases between. In germline, CDR1 is MGHRA, CDR2 YSYEKL. The length of the CDR3 is 14 residues. Authors' methods: Counts of nucleated cells, estimated from reference gene primer amplification, were obtained. Sequencing used immunoSEQ multiplex PCR; TCRdb keeps in-frame clones, though not all of them. From that table come the V and J calls and clone size; the DNA was used to work out D and trimming. The sample lists a few hundred thousand clones, approximately 88% occurring once. The sample comprised peripheral blood. The receptor's source is a woman aged 40 to 55 who had recovered from COVID-19. The chain has TRBV4-1 and TRBJ2-7; a possible D gene is TRBD2 (5 bases). The CDR3 sequence: CASSQPGKGYEQYF. The DNA of the CDR3 is TGCGCCAGCAGCCAACCCGGGAAGGGTTACGAGCAGTACTTC.